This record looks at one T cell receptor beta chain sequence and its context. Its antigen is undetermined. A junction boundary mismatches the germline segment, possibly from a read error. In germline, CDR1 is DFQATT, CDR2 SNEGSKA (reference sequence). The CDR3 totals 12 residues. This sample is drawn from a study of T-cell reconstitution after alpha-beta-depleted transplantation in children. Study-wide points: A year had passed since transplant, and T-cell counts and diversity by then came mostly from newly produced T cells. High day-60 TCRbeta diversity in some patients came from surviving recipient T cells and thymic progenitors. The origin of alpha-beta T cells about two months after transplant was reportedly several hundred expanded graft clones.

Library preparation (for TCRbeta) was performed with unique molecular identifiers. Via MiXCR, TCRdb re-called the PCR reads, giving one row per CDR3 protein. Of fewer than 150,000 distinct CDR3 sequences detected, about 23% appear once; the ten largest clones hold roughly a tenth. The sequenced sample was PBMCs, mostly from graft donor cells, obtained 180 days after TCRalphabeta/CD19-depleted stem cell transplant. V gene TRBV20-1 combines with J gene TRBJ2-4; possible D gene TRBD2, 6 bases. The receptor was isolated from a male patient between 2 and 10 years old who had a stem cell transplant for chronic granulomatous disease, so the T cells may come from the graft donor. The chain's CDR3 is CIARSGGYIQYF. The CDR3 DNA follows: TGCATTGCTCGCTCCGGGGGTTACATTCAGTACTTC.